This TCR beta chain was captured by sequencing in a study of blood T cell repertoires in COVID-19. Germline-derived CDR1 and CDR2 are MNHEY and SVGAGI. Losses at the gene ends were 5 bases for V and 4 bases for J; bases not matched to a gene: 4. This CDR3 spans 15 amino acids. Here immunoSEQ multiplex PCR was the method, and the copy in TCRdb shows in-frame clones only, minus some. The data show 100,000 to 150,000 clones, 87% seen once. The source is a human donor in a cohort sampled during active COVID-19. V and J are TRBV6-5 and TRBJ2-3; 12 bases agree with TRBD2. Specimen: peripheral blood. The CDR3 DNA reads TGTGCCAGCAGTAACCCTAGCGGGGGGGCAGATACGCAGTATTTT. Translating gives CASSNPSGGADTQYF.